This T cell receptor (beta chain) derives from a study of breast tumors, draining lymph nodes, adjacent tissues. Study results and caveats: Compared with lymph nodes, tumors were less diverse; compared with nontumor tissue, more. Findings are consistent with lymph node origin and intratumoral expansion of most tumor T cells. Data only fit, rather than demonstrated, lymph node origin of most tumor T cells.

One entry per CDR3 protein, called by TCRdb with MiXCR from the multiplex PCR reads. The sample carries about 180,000 distinct CDR3 sequences, 30% to 35% recorded once. Concerning this clonotype: Antigen unknown. The junction departs from germline at one end; a sequencing error may be responsible.

The CDR3 is 15 amino acids. Germline V gene lookup returns CDR1 SGHVS and CDR2 FQNEAQ. Axillary draining lymph nodes of breast cancer patients supplied the node samples. The chain is built from TRBV7-8 and TRBJ1-2, with D perhaps TRBD1 (6 bases). This TCR was recovered from a female donor with breast cancer. Some clones in this sample may be carry-over from other donors' samples. Sequencing was carried out using axillary lymph node tissue. CDR3 coding DNA: TGTGCCAGCAGCCTCCGCGGGGGCAGGGCCTATGGCTACCCCTTC. Protein sequence: CASSLRGGRAYGYPF.